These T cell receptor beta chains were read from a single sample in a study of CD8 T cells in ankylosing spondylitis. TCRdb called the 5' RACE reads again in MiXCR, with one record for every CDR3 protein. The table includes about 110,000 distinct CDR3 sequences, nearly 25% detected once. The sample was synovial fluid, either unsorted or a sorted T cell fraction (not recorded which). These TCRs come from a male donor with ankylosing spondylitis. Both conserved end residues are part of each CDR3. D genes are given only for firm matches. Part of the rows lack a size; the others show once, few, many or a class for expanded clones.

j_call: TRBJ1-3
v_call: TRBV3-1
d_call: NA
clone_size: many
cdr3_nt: TGTGCCAGCAGCCCGGTTGCAAAGGGCGGAAACACCATATATTTT
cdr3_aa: CASSPVAKGGNTIYF

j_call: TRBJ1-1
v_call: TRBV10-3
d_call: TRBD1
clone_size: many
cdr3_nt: TGTGCCATCAGCCGGGACAGGGGTTACACTGAAGCTTTCTTT
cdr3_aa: CAISRDRGYTEAFF

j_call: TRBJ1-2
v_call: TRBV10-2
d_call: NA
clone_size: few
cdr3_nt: TGCGCCAGCAGACCAACAGGCGTTACTAACTATGGCTACACCTTC
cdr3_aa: CASRPTGVTNYGYTF

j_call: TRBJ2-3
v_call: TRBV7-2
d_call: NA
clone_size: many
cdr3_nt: TGTGCCAGCAGCCGTCTCGACGGAACAGATACGCAGTATTTT
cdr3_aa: CASSRLDGTDTQYF

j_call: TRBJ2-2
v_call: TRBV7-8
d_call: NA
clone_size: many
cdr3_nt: TGTGCCAGCAGCCCACTCGGGCGGACCGGGGAGCTGTTTTTT
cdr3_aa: CASSPLGRTGELFF

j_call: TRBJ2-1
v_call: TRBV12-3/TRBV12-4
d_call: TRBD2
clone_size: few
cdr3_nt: TGTGCCAGCAGACCGGGACTAGTGGCCTACAATGAGCAGTTCTTC
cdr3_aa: CASRPGLVAYNEQFF

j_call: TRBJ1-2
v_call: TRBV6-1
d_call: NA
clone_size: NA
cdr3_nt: TGTGCCAGCAGCCGCGACAGAGACTATGGCTACACCTTC
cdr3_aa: CASSRDRDYGYTF

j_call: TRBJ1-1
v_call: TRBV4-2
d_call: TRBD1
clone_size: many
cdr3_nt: TGTGCCAGCAGCCAAGTGGGCTGGACAGGGGGTTCGTTGAACACTGAAGCTTTCTTT
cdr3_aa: CASSQVGWTGGSLNTEAFF

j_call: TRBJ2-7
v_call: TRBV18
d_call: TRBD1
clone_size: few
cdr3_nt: TGTGCCAGCTCACCACCACAGGGGTACGAGCAGTACTTC
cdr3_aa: CASSPPQGYEQYF

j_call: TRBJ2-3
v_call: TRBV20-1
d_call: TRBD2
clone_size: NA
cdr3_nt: TGCAGTGCTGCGGGAGGGTGGCTTCAGGGGGATACGCAGTATTTT
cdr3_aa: CSAAGGWLQGDTQYF

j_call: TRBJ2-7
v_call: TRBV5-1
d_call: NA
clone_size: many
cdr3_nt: TGCGCCAGCAGCTACAGCGGGTTGCACCCCTACGAGCAGTACTTC
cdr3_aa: CASSYSGLHPYEQYF

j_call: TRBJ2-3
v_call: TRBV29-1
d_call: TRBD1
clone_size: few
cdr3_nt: TGCAGCGCTGCCCGAACAGGGGCAGATACGCAGTATTTT
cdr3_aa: CSAARTGADTQYF

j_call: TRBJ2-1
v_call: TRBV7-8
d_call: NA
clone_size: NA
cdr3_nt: TGTGCCAGCAGCTCAAACCCGGTTGTCAATGAGCAGTTCTTC
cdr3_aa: CASSSNPVVNEQFF

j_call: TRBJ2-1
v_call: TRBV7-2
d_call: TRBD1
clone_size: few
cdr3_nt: TGTGCCAGCAGCTTAGGGACAGGGGTCGCGTACAATGAGCAGTTCTTC
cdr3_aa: CASSLGTGVAYNEQFF

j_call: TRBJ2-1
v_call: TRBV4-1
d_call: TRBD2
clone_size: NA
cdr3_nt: TGCGCCAGCAGCCCTGGGGTAGCGGGTACCTCCTACAATGAGCAGTTCTTC
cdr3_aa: CASSPGVAGTSYNEQFF

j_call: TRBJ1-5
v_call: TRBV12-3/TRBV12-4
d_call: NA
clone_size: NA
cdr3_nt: TGTGCCAGCAGTTTTGAACGGCGCCAGCCCCAGCATTTT
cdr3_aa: CASSFERRQPQHF

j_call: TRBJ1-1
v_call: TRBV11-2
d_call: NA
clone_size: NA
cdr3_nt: TGTGCCAGCAGCTTTAGCCAGGGTAACACTGAAGCTTTCTTT
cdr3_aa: CASSFSQGNTEAFF

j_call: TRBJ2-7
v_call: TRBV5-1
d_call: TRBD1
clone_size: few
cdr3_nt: TGCGCCAGCAGCTTAAAACCACCGGGACAGGGGATCAACGAGCAGTACTTC
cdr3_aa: CASSLKPPGQGINEQYF

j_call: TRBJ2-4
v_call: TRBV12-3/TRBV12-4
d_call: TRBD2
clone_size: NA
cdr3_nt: TGTGCCAGCAGTTTAGCGGGAGGGAAAAACATTCAGTACTTC
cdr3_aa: CASSLAGGKNIQYF

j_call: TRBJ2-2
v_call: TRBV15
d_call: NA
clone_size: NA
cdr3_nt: TGTGCCACCAGCAGAGAACCGAACACCGGGGAGCTGTTTTTT
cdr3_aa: CATSREPNTGELFF

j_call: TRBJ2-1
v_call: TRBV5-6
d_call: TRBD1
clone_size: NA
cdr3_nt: TGTGCCAGCAGCTTTTTGAGACAGGGCTACAATGAGCAGTTCTTC
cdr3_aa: CASSFLRQGYNEQFF

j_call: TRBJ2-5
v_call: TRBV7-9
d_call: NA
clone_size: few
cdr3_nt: TGTGCCAGCAGCTTAAACAGCGAACAAGAGACCCAGTACTTC
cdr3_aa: CASSLNSEQETQYF

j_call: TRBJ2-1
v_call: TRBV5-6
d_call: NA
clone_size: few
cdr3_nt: TGTGCCAGCAGCTTGGAAGGGAAAGGTCATAATGAGCAGTTCTTC
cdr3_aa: CASSLEGKGHNEQFF

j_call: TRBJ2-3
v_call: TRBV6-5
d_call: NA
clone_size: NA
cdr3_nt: TGTGCCAGCAGTTACCTCGGTGGCACAGATACGCAGTATTTT
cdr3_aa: CASSYLGGTDTQYF

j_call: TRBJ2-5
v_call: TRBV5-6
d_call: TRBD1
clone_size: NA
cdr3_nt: TGTGCCAGCAGCTGGGGACAGGGGTTCGGGGAGACCCAGTACTTC
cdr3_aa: CASSWGQGFGETQYF

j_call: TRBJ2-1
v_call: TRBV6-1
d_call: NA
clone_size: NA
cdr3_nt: TGTGCCGGACGCGGGGAAACCTTTTACAATGAGCAGTTCTTC
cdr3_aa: CAGRGETFYNEQFF

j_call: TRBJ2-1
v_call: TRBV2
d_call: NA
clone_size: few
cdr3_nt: TGTGCCAGCAGTGTTAGCGGAACTAGCTACAATGAGCAGTTCTTC
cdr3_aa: CASSVSGTSYNEQFF

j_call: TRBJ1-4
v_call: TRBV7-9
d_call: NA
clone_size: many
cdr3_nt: TGTGCCAGCAGCATGAAGAAAACCGGGACACCTATTAATTTGTTTTTT
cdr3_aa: CASSMKKTGTPINLFF

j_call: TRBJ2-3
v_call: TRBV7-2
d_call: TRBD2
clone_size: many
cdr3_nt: TGTGCCAGCAGCTGGGGGGGGACAGATACGCAGTATTTT
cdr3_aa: CASSWGGTDTQYF

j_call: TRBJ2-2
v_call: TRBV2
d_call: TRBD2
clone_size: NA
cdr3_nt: TGTGCCAGCGGACTAGCTGCCGGGGAGCTGTTTTTT
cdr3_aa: CASGLAAGELFF

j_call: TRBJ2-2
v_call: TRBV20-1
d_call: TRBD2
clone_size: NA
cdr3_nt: TGCAGTGCTAGATCACAGTACGCACTAGCGGGAGTCTCCGGGGAGCTGTTTTTT
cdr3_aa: CSARSQYALAGVSGELFF

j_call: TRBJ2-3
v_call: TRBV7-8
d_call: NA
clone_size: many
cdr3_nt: TGTGCCAGCAGCTTATTCCCTAGCGGCACAGATACGCAGTATTTT
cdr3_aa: CASSLFPSGTDTQYF

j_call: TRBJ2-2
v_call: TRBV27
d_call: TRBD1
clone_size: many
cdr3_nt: TGTGCCAGCAGTACACACAGGGGAACCGGGGAGCTGTTTTTT
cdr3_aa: CASSTHRGTGELFF

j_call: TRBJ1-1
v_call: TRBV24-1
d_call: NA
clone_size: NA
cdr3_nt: TGTGCCACCAGTGAGCGACGGAACACTGAAGCTTTCTTT
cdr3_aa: CATSERRNTEAFF

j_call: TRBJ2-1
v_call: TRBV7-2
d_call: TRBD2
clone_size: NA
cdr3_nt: TGTGCCAGCAGCCCTACCCGGACTAGTGCGGTCGGGGGTGAGCAGTTCTTC
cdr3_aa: CASSPTRTSAVGGEQFF

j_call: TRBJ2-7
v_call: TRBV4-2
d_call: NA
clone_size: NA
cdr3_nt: TGTGCCAGCAGCCCCAGGGGGGGTCTCGAGCAGTACTTC
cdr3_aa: CASSPRGGLEQYF

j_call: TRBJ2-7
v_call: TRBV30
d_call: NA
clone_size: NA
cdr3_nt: TGTGCCTCGAAAACAGGGACCTACGAGCAGTACTTC
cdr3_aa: CASKTGTYEQYF

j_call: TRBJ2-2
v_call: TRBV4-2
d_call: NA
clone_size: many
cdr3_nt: TGTGCCAGCAGCCAAACCTGGGGCAGGGACACCGGGGAGCTGTTTTTT
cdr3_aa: CASSQTWGRDTGELFF

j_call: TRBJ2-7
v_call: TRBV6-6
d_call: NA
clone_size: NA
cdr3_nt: TGTGCCAGCGGAGAGATCTCCTACGAGCAGTACTTC
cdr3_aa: CASGEISYEQYF

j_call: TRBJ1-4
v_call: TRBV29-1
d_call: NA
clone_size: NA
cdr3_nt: TGCAGCGTTGGGGACAACGATGAAAAACTGTTTTTT
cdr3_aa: CSVGDNDEKLFF

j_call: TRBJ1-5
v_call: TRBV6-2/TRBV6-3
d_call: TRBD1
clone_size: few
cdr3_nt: TGTGCCAGCAGTTTAGAGGGGGCTGGCAATCAGCCCCAGCATTTT
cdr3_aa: CASSLEGAGNQPQHF

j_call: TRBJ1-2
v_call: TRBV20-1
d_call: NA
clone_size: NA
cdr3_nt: TGCAGTGCCCCCCGCCAAGGGCGGTATGGCTACACCTTC
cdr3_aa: CSAPRQGRYGYTF

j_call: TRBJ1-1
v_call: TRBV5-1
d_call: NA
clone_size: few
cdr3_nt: TGCGCCAGCAGCTCGGTTGATACAGGGCGTGAAGCTTTCTTT
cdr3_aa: CASSSVDTGREAFF

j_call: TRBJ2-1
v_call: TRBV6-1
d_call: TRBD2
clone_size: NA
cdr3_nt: TGTGCCAGCAGGGGGAGTGGCGGGGGCTACAATGAGCAGTTCTTC
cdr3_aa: CASRGSGGGYNEQFF

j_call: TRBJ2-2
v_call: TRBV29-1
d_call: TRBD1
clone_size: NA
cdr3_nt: TGCAGCGCCCAATCAGGGGGCACGACCGGGGAGCTGTTTTTT
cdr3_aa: CSAQSGGTTGELFF

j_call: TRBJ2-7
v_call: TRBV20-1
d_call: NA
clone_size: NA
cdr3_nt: TGCAGTGCTACACTACTTAACTACGAGCAGTACTTC
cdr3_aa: CSATLLNYEQYF

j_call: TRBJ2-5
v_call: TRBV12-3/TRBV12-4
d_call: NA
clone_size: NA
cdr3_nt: TGTGCCAGCAGTTTAAGCAGCCTACTTGAGGGGACCCAGTACTTC
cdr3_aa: CASSLSSLLEGTQYF